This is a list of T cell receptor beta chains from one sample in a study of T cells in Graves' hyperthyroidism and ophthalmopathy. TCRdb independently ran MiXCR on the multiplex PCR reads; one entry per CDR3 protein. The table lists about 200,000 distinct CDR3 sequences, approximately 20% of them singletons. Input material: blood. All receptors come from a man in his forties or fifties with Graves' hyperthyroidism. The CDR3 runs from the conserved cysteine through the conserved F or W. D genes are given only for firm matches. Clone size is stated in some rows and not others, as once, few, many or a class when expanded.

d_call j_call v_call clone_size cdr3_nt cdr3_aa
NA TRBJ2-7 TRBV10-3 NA TGTGCCTCCGACGGGGGAGGCTCCTACGAGCAGTACTTC CASDGGGSYEQYF
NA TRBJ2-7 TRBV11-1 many TGTGCCAGCAGCTTATTAGGACTTAGCTCCTACGAGCAGTACTTC CASSLLGLSSYEQYF
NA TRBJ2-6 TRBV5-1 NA TGCGCCAGCAGCCCGGGACCTTTCTCTGGGGCCAACGTCCTGACTTTC CASSPGPFSGANVLTF
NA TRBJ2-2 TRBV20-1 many TGCAGTGCCGTTTCCGGCGTTACTGGGACCGGGGAGCTGTTTTTT CSAVSGVTGTGELFF
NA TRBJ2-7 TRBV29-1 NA TGCAGCGTCGCTCGGGTGGGGGACGAGCAGTACTTC CSVARVGDEQYF
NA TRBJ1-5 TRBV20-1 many TGCAGTGCTCATTATAGCAATCAGCCCCAGCATTTT CSAHYSNQPQHF
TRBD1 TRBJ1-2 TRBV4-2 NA TGTGCCAGCAGCCGAGGGGGACAGTCCTATGGCTACACCTTC CASSRGGQSYGYTF
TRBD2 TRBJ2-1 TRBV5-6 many TGTGCCAGCAGCTTGACGAGACTAGCGACCTACAATGAGCAGTTCTTC CASSLTRLATYNEQFF
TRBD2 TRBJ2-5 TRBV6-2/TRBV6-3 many TGTGCCAGCACTGGGGTAGCGGGGCCCCCGGTGCCCCAAGAGACCCAGTACTTC CASTGVAGPPVPQETQYF
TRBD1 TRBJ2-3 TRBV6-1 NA TGTGCCAGCAGTATCCAGGGGGCAGATACGCAGTATTTT CASSIQGADTQYF
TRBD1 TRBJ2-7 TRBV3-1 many TGTGCCAGCAGCCAAGGGACAGGGGTGGCCTACGAGCAGTACTTC CASSQGTGVAYEQYF
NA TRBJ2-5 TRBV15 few TGTGCCACCAGCAGAGATTTAAGGGAGACCCAGTACTTC CATSRDLRETQYF
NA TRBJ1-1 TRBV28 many TGTGCCAGCAGTTTAGTGGGGATGAGGAACACTGAAGCTTTCTTT CASSLVGMRNTEAFF
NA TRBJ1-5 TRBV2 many TGTGCCAGCAGTGGGGGCACTAGCAATCAGCCCCAGCATTTT CASSGGTSNQPQHF
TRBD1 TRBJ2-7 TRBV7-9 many TGTGCCCCCCAAGAGGTTGGGACAGCCTCCTACGAGCAGTACTTC CAPQEVGTASYEQYF
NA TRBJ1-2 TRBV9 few TGTGCCAGCAGCGTAGGGCAAAAAAACTATGGCTACACCTTC CASSVGQKNYGYTF
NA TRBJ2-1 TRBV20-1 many TGCAGTGCTAGGGGCCAGGGGGGGTATGAGCAGTTCTTC CSARGQGGYEQFF
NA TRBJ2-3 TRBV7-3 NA TGTGCCAGCAGCACAACCCGCACAGGTACGCAGTATTTT CASSTTRTGTQYF
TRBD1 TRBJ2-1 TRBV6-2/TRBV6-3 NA TGTGCCAGCAGGCCTAGACAGGGAACCACACTTTCCTCCTACAATGAGCAGTTCTTC CASRPRQGTTLSSYNEQFF
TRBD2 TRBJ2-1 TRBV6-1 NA TGTGCCAGCAGTAGCCACGGGGGGGGGGGGAGCTCCTACAATGAGCAGTTCTTC CASSSHGGGGSSYNEQFF
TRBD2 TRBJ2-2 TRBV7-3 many TGTGCCAGCAGTCCCGGAGGCCGGGGGGCCGGGGAGCTGTTTTTT CASSPGGRGAGELFF
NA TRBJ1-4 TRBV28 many TGTGCCAGCAGCCCGGGGGCGGTTAATGAAAAACTGTTTTTT CASSPGAVNEKLFF
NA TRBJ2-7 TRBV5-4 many TGTGCCAGCAGCTTGTTAGGTAGCAACGAGCAGTACTTC CASSLLGSNEQYF
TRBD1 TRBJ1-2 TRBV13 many TGTGCCAGCAGCGAAACCGGGACAGGGTTGATGGGCTACACCTTC CASSETGTGLMGYTF
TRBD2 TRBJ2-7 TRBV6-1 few TGTGCCAGCAGCCCCTCGGGAGGTGGTCCCTACGAGCAGTACTTC CASSPSGGGPYEQYF
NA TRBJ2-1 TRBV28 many TGTGCCAGCAAGACCTCCGGTTGGCGCAATGAGCAGTTCTTC CASKTSGWRNEQFF
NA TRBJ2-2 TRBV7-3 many TGTGCCAGCAGCTTAAATTCCAGGGAGAACACCGGGGAGCTGTTTTTT CASSLNSRENTGELFF
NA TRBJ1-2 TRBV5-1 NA TGCGCCAGCAGCTCCCCCGGTGTTGAAGGCTACACCTTC CASSSPGVEGYTF
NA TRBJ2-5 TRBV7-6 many TGTGCCAGCAGCTTGCCTGCGCGGACCCAGTACTTC CASSLPARTQYF
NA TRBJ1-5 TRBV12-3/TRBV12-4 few TGTGCCAGCAGTTTCAACGGCTTCAATCAGCCCCAGCATTTT CASSFNGFNQPQHF
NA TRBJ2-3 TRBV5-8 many TGTGCCAGCAGCAGACTCTCTGTCCCAGATACGCAGTATTTT CASSRLSVPDTQYF
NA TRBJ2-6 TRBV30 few TGTGCCTGGAGTCAAGGGCCCGGGGCCAACGTCCTGACTTTC CAWSQGPGANVLTF
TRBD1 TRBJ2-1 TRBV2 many TGTGCCAGCAGTCTGGGACAGGGGTTTTACAATGAGCAGTTCTTC CASSLGQGFYNEQFF
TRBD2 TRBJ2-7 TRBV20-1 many TGCAGTGCTAGAGGCCCACTAGCGGTGGGATCCTACGAGCAGTACTTC CSARGPLAVGSYEQYF